This TCR beta chain was sequenced in a study of glioma-infiltrating T cells. Comment on this clonotype: The antigen remains undetermined.

TCR alpha and beta CDR3 regions were amplified from RNA using iRepertoire nested multiplex PCR. One-step reverse transcription and amplification started from approximately 100-400 ng of tissue mRNA or PBMC total RNA. MiXCR, applied by TCRdb to the multiplex PCR reads, yields one record per CDR3 protein. The table has some 190,000 distinct CDR3 sequences, more than 25% seen once. General study points: Above-expected tissue-blood divergence occurred in all gliomas, most in low-grade ones. CDR3 overlap between tissue and blood was very small.

The CDR3 extends over 13 amino acids. Germline-derived CDR1 and CDR2 are MNHEY and SMNVEV (reference sequence). Trimming cost V 8 bases and J 4 bases, with 14 bases left between them. This chain joins TRBV27 and TRBJ1-2, with D possibly matching TRBD1 (6 bases). This clonotype was obtained from a human donor with low-grade glioma or glioblastoma, undergoing nonglioma brain surgery, or in good health (not recorded which). Material: glioma tissue, nonneoplastic brain tissue, or PBMCs (not recorded which). The CDR3 region has the DNA TGTGCCAGCCGTGAGGGGGAGATCTATGGCTACACCTTC. Residues: CASREGEIYGYTF.